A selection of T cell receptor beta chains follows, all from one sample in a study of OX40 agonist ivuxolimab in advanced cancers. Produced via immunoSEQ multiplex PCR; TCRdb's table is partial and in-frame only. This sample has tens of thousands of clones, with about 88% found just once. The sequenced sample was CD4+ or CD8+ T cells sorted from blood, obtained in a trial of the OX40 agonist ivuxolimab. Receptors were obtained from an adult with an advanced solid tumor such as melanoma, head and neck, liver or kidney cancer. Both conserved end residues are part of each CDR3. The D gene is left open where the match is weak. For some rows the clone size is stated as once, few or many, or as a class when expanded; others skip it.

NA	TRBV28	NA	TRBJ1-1	CASSLQGWNTEAFF	TGTGCCAGCAGTCTACAGGGCTGGAACACTGAAGCTTTCTTT
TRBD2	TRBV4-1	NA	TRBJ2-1	CASSQPPSGGYNEQFF	TGCGCCAGCAGCCAACCTCCTAGCGGGGGATACAATGAGCAGTTCTTC
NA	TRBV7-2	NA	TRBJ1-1	CASSLDGLGEEHTEAFF	TGTGCCAGCAGCTTAGACGGGCTGGGCGAGGAACACACTGAAGCTTTCTTT
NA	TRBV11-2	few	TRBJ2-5	CASSLDEGYQETQYF	TGTGCCAGCAGCTTAGATGAGGGGTACCAAGAGACCCAGTACTTC
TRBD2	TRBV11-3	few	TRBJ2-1	CASSLTSRYNEQFF	TGTGCCAGCAGCTTGACTAGCAGATACAATGAGCAGTTCTTC
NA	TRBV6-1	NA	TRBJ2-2	CASSGLTTGELFF	TGTGCCAGCTCGGGATTAACGACCGGGGAGCTGTTTTTT
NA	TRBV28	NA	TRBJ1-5	CASSLLLNSNQPQHF	TGTGCCAGCAGTTTGTTACTTAATAGCAATCAGCCCCAGCATTTT
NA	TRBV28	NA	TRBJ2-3	CASSFHDTQYF	TGTGCCAGCAGTTTTCACGATACGCAGTATTTT
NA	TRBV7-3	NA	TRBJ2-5	CASSLHPKGETQYF	TGTGCCAGCAGCTTACATCCCAAGGGAGAGACCCAGTACTTC
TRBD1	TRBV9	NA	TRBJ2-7	CASSPGQETYEQYF	TGTGCCAGCAGCCCGGGACAGGAGACCTACGAGCAGTACTTC
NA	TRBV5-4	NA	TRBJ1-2	CASSLAPGTNYGYTF	TGTGCCAGCAGCTTGGCACCAGGTACTAACTATGGCTACACCTTC
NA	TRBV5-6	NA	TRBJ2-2	CASSEILTGELFF	TGTGCCAGCAGCGAAATCCTCACCGGGGAGCTGTTTTTT
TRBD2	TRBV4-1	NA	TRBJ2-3	CASSGGRITDTQYF	TGCGCCAGCAGCGGCGGGAGAATCACAGATACGCAGTATTTT
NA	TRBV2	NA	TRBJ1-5	CASSERGGWGNQPQHF	TGTGCCAGCAGTGAGAGAGGGGGTTGGGGCAATCAGCCCCAGCATTTT
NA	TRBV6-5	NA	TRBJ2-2	CASSYYSGVDTGELFF	TGTGCCAGCAGTTACTATTCGGGTGTCGACACCGGGGAGCTGTTTTTT
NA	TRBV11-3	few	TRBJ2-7	CASSLSFEQYF	TGTGCCAGCAGCTTATCATTCGAGCAGTACTTC
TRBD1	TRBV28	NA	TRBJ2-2	CASSLLDRGNTGELFF	TGTGCCAGCAGTTTACTTGACAGGGGGAACACCGGGGAGCTGTTTTTT
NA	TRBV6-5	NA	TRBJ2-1	CASSSLGAWNEQFF	TGTGCCAGCAGTTCCCTGGGAGCATGGAATGAGCAGTTCTTC
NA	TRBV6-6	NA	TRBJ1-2	CASSFGTDYGYTF	TGTGCCAGCAGTTTCGGGACGGACTATGGCTACACCTTC
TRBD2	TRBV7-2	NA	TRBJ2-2	CASSLTSGRIGELFF	TGTGCCAGCAGCTTAACTAGCGGGAGAATCGGGGAGCTGTTTTTT
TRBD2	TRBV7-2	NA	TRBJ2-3	CASSGTSGRSDTQYF	TGTGCCAGCAGCGGGACTAGCGGGAGATCAGATACGCAGTATTTT
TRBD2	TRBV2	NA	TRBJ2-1	CASHPGLAGEGEQFF	TGTGCCAGCCACCCGGGACTAGCGGGAGAAGGTGAGCAGTTCTTC
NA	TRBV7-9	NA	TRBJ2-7	CASSPSPGSVYEQYF	TGTGCCAGCAGCCCGAGTCCTGGCTCCGTATACGAGCAGTACTTC
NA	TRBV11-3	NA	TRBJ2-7	CASSSPEQGRYYEQYF	TGTGCCAGCAGCTCTCCGGAACAGGGACGATACTACGAGCAGTACTTC
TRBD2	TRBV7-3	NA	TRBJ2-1	CASSTLAGVWNEQFF	TGTGCCAGCAGTACCCTAGCGGGAGTATGGAATGAGCAGTTCTTC
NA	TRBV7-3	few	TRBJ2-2	CASSFGKGPGELFF	TGTGCCAGCAGCTTTGGGAAGGGTCCCGGGGAGCTGTTTTTT
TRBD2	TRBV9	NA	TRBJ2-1	CASSVVLAGVNEQFF	TGTGCCAGCAGCGTAGTACTAGCGGGAGTTAATGAGCAGTTCTTC
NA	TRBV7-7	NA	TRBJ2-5	CASSYGVGSGETQYF	TGTGCTAGCAGCTACGGAGTAGGGAGTGGAGAGACCCAGTACTTC
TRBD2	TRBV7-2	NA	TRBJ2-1	CASSPGGGFF	TGTGCCAGCAGCCCGGGAGGAGGGTTCTTC
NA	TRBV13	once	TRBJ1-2	CASSFQGQGYGYTF	TGTGCCAGCAGCTTCCAGGGCCAGGGATATGGCTACACCTTC
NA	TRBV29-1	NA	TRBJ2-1	CSVVEYNEQFF	TGCAGCGTTGTAGAGTACAATGAGCAGTTCTTC
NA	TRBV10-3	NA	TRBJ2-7	CAIREPGQVYEQYF	TGTGCCATCAGGGAACCGGGACAAGTCTACGAGCAGTACTTC
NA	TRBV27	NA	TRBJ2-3	CASSLSPGTTQYF	TGTGCCAGCAGTTTATCCCCGGGCACCACGCAGTATTTT
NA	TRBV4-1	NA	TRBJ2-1	CASSQFPGPTNEQFF	TGCGCCAGCAGCCAATTCCCGGGACCAACTAATGAGCAGTTCTTC
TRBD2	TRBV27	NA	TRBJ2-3	CASSYGTSMADTQYF	TGTGCCAGCAGTTACGGGACTAGTATGGCAGATACGCAGTATTTT
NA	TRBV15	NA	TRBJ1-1	CATSRGGVNTEAFF	TGTGCCACCAGCAGAGGAGGGGTGAACACTGAAGCTTTCTTT
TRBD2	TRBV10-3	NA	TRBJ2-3	CAIRAGLASSTDTQYF	TGTGCCATCAGAGCCGGACTAGCGTCTAGCACAGATACGCAGTATTTT
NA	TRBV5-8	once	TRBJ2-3	CASSLTASTDTQYF	TGTGCCAGCAGCTTGACTGCTAGCACAGATACGCAGTATTTT
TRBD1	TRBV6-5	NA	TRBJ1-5	CASSGTASSQPQHF	TGTGCCAGCAGTGGGACAGCCAGCAGTCAGCCCCAGCATTTT
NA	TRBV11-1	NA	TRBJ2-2	CASSLGTYTGELFF	TGTGCCAGCAGCTTAGGTACCTACACCGGGGAGCTGTTTTTT
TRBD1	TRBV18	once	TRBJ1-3	CASSPVGTGSPSGNTIYF	TGTGCCAGCTCACCGGTAGGGACAGGGTCACCTTCTGGAAACACCATATATTTT
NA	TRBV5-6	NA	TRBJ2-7	CASSLDNYEQYF	TGTGCCAGCAGCTTGGACAACTACGAGCAGTACTTC
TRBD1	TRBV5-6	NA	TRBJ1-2	CASSVPGQGIYGYTF	TGTGCCAGCAGCGTACCGGGACAGGGAATCTATGGCTACACCTTC
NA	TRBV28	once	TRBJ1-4	CASSVLSTNEKLFF	TGTGCCAGCAGTGTGCTTTCAACTAATGAAAAACTGTTTTTT
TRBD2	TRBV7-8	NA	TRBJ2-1	CASSFPTSGRADEQFF	TGTGCCAGCAGCTTCCCAACTAGCGGGAGGGCAGATGAGCAGTTCTTC
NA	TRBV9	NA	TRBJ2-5	CASSVASAETQYF	TGTGCCAGCAGCGTAGCTAGCGCAGAGACCCAGTACTTC
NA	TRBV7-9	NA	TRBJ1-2	CASSQGQKPFYGYTF	TGTGCCAGCAGCCAAGGACAGAAACCCTTTTATGGCTACACCTTC
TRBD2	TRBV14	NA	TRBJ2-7	CASSLGLAGFEQYF	TGTGCCAGCAGCCTGGGACTAGCGGGTTTTGAGCAGTACTTC
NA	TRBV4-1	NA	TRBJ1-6	CASSQGGTPYNSPLHF	TGCGCCAGCAGCCAGGGGGGCACGCCCTATAATTCACCCCTCCACTTT
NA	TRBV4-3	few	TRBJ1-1	CASSDANTEAFF	TGCGCCAGCAGCGATGCGAACACTGAAGCTTTCTTT
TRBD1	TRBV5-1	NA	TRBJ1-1	CASSLAVTGGTEAFF	TGCGCCAGCAGCTTGGCCGTGACAGGGGGCACTGAAGCTTTCTTT
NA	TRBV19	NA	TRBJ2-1	CASSTRLNEQFF	TGTGCCAGTAGTACCCGACTGAATGAGCAGTTCTTC
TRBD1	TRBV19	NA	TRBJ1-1	CASSMQGGTEAFF	TGTGCCAGTAGTATGCAGGGGGGTACTGAAGCTTTCTTT
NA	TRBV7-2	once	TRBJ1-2	CASSLEDNYGYTF	TGTGCCAGCAGCTTAGAAGATAACTATGGCTACACCTTC
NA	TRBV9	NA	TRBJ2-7	CASSGGSGSYEQYF	TGTGCCAGCAGCGGGGGATCCGGCTCCTACGAGCAGTACTTC
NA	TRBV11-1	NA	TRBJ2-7	CASSVPGIWEQYF	TGTGCCAGCAGCGTGCCGGGGATCTGGGAGCAGTACTTC